What follows are 15 T cell receptor beta chains derived from one specimen sequenced in a study of human T cells and chemical hapten exposure. TCRdb called the RACE reads again in MiXCR, with one record for every CDR3 protein. The data contain about 99,000 distinct CDR3 sequences, about an eighth of them singletons. The time point: patch test 1, 2 weeks after DPC sensitization. The treatment denotes: therapeutic diphenylcyclopropenone sensitization with weekly scalp DPC. Material: whole blood, obtained in connection with sensitization to the hapten diphenylcyclopropenone (DPC). Receptors were obtained from a middle-aged woman with alopecia areata. Some clones in this sample may be carry-over from other donors' samples.

This clonotype appeared many times. CDR3 sequence reads: CASSPTSAMVDEQYF. DNA of the CDR3: TGTGCCAGCAGCCCGACCTCGGCCATGGTGGACGAGCAGTACTTC. The genes are TRBV5-6 and TRBJ2-7; D is unresolved. The V and J ends lost 4 bases and 5 bases respectively, with 19 bases between them. The V gene's germline CDR1 is SGHDT and CDR2 YYEEEE. The CDR3 has 15 residues. Filled out from reference TRBV5-6 and TRBJ2-7, the complete variable domain reads DAGVTQSPTHLIKTRGQQVTLRCSPKSGHDTVSWYQQALGQGPQFIFQYYEEEERQRGNFPDRFSGHQFPNYSSELNVNALLLGDSALYLCASSPTSAMVDEQYFGPGTRLTVT.

J is TRBJ2-2 and V is TRBV7-9; D unclear. The CDR3 runs 11 residues. The germline V gene encodes CDR1 SEHNR and CDR2 FQNEAQ (reference sequence). V was clipped by 7 bases and J by 6 bases, with 6 bases between them. The CDR3 nucleotides are TGTGCCAGCACCCCCGCCGGGGAGCTGTTTTTT. Translation: CASTPAGELFF.

The chain employs TRBV6-2 or TRBV6-3 and TRBJ1-2; 11 nucleotides match TRBD1. Unmatched junction bases numbered 2, after V lost 6 bases and J lost 8 bases. In germline, CDR1 is MNHEY, CDR2 SVGEGT. This CDR3 region has 12 residues. CDR3 amino acids: CASSRTGGGYTF. CDR3 nucleotides: TGTGCCAGCAGCCGGACAGGGGGCGGCTACACCTTC.

On this clonotype itself: One base away lies a much larger clone, so this may be a sequencing read error. The rearrangement joins TRBV7-9 to TRBJ1-6; no reliable D call. The V gene lost 1 base and the J gene lost 9 bases, with 4 bases spanning the gap. CDR3 length: 12 amino acids. The V gene's germline CDR1 is SEHNR and CDR2 FQNEAQ (reference sequence). In nucleotides, the CDR3 is TGTGCCAGCAGCTTAGATATTTCACCCCTCCACTTT. Translation: CASSLDISPLHF. Variable domain in full (rest from reference TRBV7-9 and TRBJ1-6): DTGVSQNPRHKITKRGQNVTFRCDPISEHNRLYWYRQTLGQGPEFLTYFQNEAQLEKSRLLSDRFSAERPKGSFSTLEIQRTEQGDSAMYLCASSLDISPLHFGNGTRLTVT.

A few counts support this clonotype. This chain links TRBV7-9 with TRBJ2-1, with 8 nucleotides matching TRBD1. This CDR3 contains 15 residues. The V gene's germline CDR1 is SEHNR and CDR2 FQNEAQ (reference sequence). After removal of 5 bases from V and 7 bases from J, the junction contained 10 bases not matched to a gene. CDR3 region: CASSHHRGSGNEQFF. The CDR3 bases are TGTGCCAGCAGCCATCACAGGGGGTCCGGGAATGAGCAGTTCTTC.

This clonotype was seen only a few times. This rearrangement joins TRBV4-1 to TRBJ2-1; 10 bases map to TRBD2. This CDR3 has 16 residues. Germline assignment: CDR1 MGHRA and CDR2 YSYEKL. J was trimmed by 4 bases and V by 1 base; bases with no gene match: 4. The CDR3, as DNA: TGCGCCAGCAGCCAAGTGGGACTAGCGCGTTACAATGAGCAGTTCTTC. Translating it yields CASSQVGLARYNEQFF.

V and J are TRBV6-2 or TRBV6-3 and TRBJ1-5; 12 nucleotides match TRBD1. Losses at the gene ends were 6 bases for V and 3 bases for J; bases not matched to a gene: 6. Germline loops: CDR1 MNHEY, CDR2 SVGEGT. This CDR3 comprises 16 residues. Here the CDR3 DNA reads TGTGCCAGCAGGGACGGGACAGGGGGCCACAATCAGCCCCAGCATTTT. Protein sequence: CASRDGTGGHNQPQHF.

There are many counts of this clonotype. The J gene is TRBJ2-2, the V gene TRBV6-2 or TRBV6-3, with D unclear. V lost 9 bases, J lost 0 bases, and 11 bases lay in between. Germline V gene lookup returns CDR1 MNHEY and CDR2 SVGEGT. The CDR3 sequence is 14 residues long. The CDR3 nucleotides are TGTGCCAGGTCCGCAGACGCGAACACCGGGGAGCTGTTTTTT. Translating it yields CARSADANTGELFF.

The rearrangement uses TRBV7-9 and TRBJ2-3; 7 bases fit TRBD2. CDR1 is SEHNR and CDR2 is FQNEAQ in the germline V gene (reference sequence). Germline trimming cut 4 bases from V and 0 bases from J; bases unmatched to any gene: 7. The CDR3 spans 16 residues. The CDR3 loop is CASSSRLAGSTDTQYF. CDR3 DNA sequence: TGTGCCAGCAGCTCTAGACTAGCCGGGAGCACAGATACGCAGTATTTT.

This clonotype was detected only a few times. The rearrangement links TRBV4-1 to TRBJ1-5; no clear D gene. Germline V gene data show CDR1 as MGHRA and CDR2 as YSYEKL. The CDR3 has 14 amino acids. The V end was cut by 5 bases, the J end by 0 bases, with 8 bases between. CDR3 nucleotides: TGCGCCAGCAGCAATCGTGTTAGCAATCAGCCCCAGCATTTT. As protein: CASSNRVSNQPQHF.

The V call is TRBV12-3 or TRBV12-4, the J call TRBJ2-2; D gene uncertain. This CDR3 comprises 16 residues. Between the trimmed V and J ends, which lost 4 bases and 5 bases, there was a span of 17 bases. Here the CDR3 reads CASSWGSTTKTGELFF. For the CDR3, the DNA is TGTGCCAGCAGTTGGGGTAGTACCACAAAAACCGGGGAGCTGTTTTTT.

The gene calls are TRBV20-1 and TRBJ2-5; 7 bases agree with TRBD2. The CDR3 loop spans 13 amino acids. Germline V gene lookup returns CDR1 DFQATT and CDR2 SNEGSKA (reference sequence). The J segment lost 2 bases and the V segment lost 1 base, leaving 1 base of the junction unmatched. Here the CDR3 reads CSARGGGQETQYF. CDR3 nucleotides: TGCAGTGCTAGAGGGGGGGGACAAGAGACCCAGTACTTC.

The genes are TRBV20-1 and TRBJ2-3; the D gene could be TRBD1 or TRBD2 (5 bases each). The CDR3 extends over 16 amino acids. The V end lost 5 bases, the J end lost 0 bases, and 18 bases lay between the germline ends. Germline loops: CDR1 DFQATT, CDR2 SNEGSKA (reference sequence). This CDR3 reads CSAQRLTDYSTDTQYF. The CDR3 coding sequence is TGCAGTGCTCAACGACTGACAGACTACAGCACAGATACGCAGTATTTT.

In regard to this clonotype: One end of the junction does not line up with germline, which may come from a read error. The chain recombines TRBV7-6 with TRBJ2-3, with 7 bases aligning to TRBD2. CDR1 and CDR2 from the germline V gene are SGHVS and FNYEAQ. The length of the CDR3 is 19 residues. The CDR3 spells CVSSLAPRVAGEGTDTQYF. DNA for the CDR3: TGTGTCAGCAGCTTAGCCCCCAGGGTGGCGGGAGAGGGGACAGATACGCAGTATTTT.

V usage is TRBV28 and J usage is TRBJ1-1; D not certain. Germline loops: CDR1 MDHEN, CDR2 SYDVKM. CDR3 length: 12 amino acids. V was pared by 5 bases and J by 0 bases, with 4 bases between. The CDR3 sequence: CASSNLNTEAFF. The CDR3 DNA reads TGTGCCAGCAGTAACCTGAACACTGAAGCTTTCTTT. The variable domain in full, with the rest retrieved from reference TRBV28 and TRBJ1-1, is DVKVTQSSRYLVKRTGEKVFLECVQDMDHENMFWYRQDPGLGLRLIYFSYDVKMKEKGDIPEGYSVSREKKERFSLILESASTNQTSMYLCASSNLNTEAFFGQGTRLTVV.